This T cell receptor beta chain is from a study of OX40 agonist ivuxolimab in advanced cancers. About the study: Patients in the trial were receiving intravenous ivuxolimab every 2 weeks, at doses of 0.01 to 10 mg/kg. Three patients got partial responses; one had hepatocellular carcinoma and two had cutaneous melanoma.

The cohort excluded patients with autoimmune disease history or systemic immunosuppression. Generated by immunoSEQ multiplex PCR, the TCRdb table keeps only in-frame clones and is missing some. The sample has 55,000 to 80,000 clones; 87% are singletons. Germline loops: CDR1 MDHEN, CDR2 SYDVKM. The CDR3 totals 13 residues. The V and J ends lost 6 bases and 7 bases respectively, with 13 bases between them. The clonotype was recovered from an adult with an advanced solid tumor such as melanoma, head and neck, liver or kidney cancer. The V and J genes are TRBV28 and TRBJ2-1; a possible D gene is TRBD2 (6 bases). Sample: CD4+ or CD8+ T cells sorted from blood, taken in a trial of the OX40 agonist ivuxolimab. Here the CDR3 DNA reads TGTGCCAGCAGCCCGGGGCTAGCGAATGAGCAGTTCTTC. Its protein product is CASSPGLANEQFF.